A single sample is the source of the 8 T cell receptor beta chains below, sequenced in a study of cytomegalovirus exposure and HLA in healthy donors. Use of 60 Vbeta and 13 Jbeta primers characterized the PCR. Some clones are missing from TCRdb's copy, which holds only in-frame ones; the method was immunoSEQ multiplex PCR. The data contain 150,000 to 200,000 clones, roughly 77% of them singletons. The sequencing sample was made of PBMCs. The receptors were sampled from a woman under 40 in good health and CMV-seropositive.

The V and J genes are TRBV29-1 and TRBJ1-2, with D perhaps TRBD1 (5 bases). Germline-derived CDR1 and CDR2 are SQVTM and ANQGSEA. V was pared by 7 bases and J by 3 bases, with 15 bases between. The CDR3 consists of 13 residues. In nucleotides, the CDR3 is TGCAGCGGGGGGGAAACGAACTACTATGGCTACACCTTC. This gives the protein CSGGETNYYGYTF.

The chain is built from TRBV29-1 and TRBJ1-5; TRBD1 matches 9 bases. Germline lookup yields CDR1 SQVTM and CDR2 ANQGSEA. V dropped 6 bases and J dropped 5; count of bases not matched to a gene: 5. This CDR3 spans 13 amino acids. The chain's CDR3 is CSVLDRGYQPQHF. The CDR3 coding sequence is TGCAGCGTCCTGGACAGGGGATATCAGCCCCAGCATTTT.

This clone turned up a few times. DNA of the CDR3: TGCGCCAGCAGCTTGGCCTGGGGGGGCACTAACTATGGCTACACCTTC. Protein sequence: CASSLAWGGTNYGYTF. The V gene is TRBV5-1, the J gene TRBJ1-2, with a possible D match to TRBD1 (6 bases). Per the germline V gene, CDR1 is SGHRS and CDR2 is YFSETQ. V was pared by 0 bases and J by 0 bases, with 12 bases between. This CDR3 region has 16 residues.

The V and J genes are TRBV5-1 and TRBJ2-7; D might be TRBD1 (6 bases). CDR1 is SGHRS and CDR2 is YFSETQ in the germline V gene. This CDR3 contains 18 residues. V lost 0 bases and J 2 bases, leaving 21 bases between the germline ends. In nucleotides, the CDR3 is TGCGCCAGCAGCTTGGGGCCGGGACAATCTCCTTGGGCCTACGAGCAGTACTTC. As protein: CASSLGPGQSPWAYEQYF.

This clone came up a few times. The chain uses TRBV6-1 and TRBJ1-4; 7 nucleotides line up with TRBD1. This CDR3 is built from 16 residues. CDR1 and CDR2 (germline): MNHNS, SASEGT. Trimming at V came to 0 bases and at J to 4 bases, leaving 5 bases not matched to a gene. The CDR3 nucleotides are TGTGCCAGCAGTGAAGCACGGGACAGATTTAATGAAAAACTGTTTTTT. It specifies CASSEARDRFNEKLFF.

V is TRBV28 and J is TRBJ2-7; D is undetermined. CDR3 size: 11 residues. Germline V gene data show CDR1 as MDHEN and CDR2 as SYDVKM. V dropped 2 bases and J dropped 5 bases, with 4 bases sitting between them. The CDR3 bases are TGTGCCAGCAGTTTAAGCCACGAGCAGTACTTC. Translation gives CASSLSHEQYF. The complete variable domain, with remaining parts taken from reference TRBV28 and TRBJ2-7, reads DVKVTQSSRYLVKRTGEKVFLECVQDMDHENMFWYRQDPGLGLRLIYFSYDVKMKEKGDIPEGYSVSREKKERFSLILESASTNQTSMYLCASSLSHEQYFGPGTRLTVT.

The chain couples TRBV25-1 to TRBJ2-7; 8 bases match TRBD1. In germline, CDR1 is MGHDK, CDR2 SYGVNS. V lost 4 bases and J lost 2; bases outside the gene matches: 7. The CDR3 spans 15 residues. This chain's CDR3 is CASSVEPGQAYEQYF. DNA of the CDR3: TGTGCCAGCAGTGTAGAACCGGGACAGGCCTACGAGCAGTACTTC.

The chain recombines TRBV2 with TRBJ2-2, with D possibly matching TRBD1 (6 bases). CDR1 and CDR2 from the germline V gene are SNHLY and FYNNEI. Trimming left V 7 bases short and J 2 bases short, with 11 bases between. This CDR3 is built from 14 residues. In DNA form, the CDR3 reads TGTGCCAGCAAGGCCGGGACAAACACCGGGGAGCTGTTTTTT. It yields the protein CASKAGTNTGELFF.